This is a list of T cell receptor beta chains from one sample in a study of identical twins. TCRdb redid the calling of the 5' RACE reads with MiXCR, one entry per CDR3 protein. The sample records around 450,000 distinct CDR3 sequences, about 14% being singletons. This sample was also put to use in a study of yellow fever vaccine responses in identical twins.

What was sequenced was CD4+ T cells sorted from blood. These TCRs come from a woman between 18 and 30 years old in good health. The CDR3 runs from the conserved cysteine through the conserved F or W. D genes are given only for firm matches. The size field is filled for only some rows; it gives once, few, many or a size class.

cdr3_nt | cdr3_aa | d_call | j_call | v_call | clone_size
TGTGCCAGCAGCCCGCTAGCGGAGATCTACGAGCAGTACTTC | CASSPLAEIYEQYF | TRBD2 | TRBJ2-7 | TRBV27 | many
TGTGCCAGCAGCGGGGCCAGCTCCTATAATTCACCCCTCCACTTT | CASSGASSYNSPLHF | - | TRBJ1-6 | TRBV9 | -
TGTGCCAGCAGTTTAGTTCAGGGGGCGGGCAATCAGCCCCAGCATTTT | CASSLVQGAGNQPQHF | TRBD1 | TRBJ1-5 | TRBV12-3/TRBV12-4 | -
TGCGCCAGCAGTATGACAGAAACTGGAAACACCATATATTTT | CASSMTETGNTIYF | - | TRBJ1-3 | TRBV5-1 | -
TGTGCCAGCAGTGAAGTAGCCAGCCCAAGTGAGCAGTTCTTC | CASSEVASPSEQFF | - | TRBJ2-1 | TRBV6-1 | -
TGCAGCGGGGGGGGCACAACCTACGAGCAGTACTTC | CSGGGTTYEQYF | - | TRBJ2-7 | TRBV29-1 | many
TGCGCCAGCAGCCCAACCGGGACCTTAAACACCGGGGAGCTGTTTTTT | CASSPTGTLNTGELFF | - | TRBJ2-2 | TRBV4-3 | -
TGTGCCAGCAGTTCCCCCACAGGTGGAGGGGGAGAGACCCAGTACTTC | CASSSPTGGGGETQYF | - | TRBJ2-5 | TRBV27 | -
TGTGCCACCAGCAAGACAGGGACCGGGTCTGGGGCCAACGTCCTGACTTTC | CATSKTGTGSGANVLTF | TRBD1 | TRBJ2-6 | TRBV15 | -
TGTGCCAGCAGCCTCCTATCGTCGGCCTTAACGGCGCAGTATTTT | CASSLLSSALTAQYF | - | TRBJ2-3 | TRBV7-3 | -
TGTGCCAGCAGCGTAGTGGGTGGTGGCACTGAAGCTTTCTTT | CASSVVGGGTEAFF | - | TRBJ1-1 | TRBV9 | few
TGTGCCAGCAGCTTAGCAGCCAGGTCCTACGAGCAGTACTTC | CASSLAARSYEQYF | - | TRBJ2-7 | TRBV7-8 | -
TGTGCCACCAGCCCAACCACGCAGTCCTACGAGCAGTACTTC | CATSPTTQSYEQYF | - | TRBJ2-7 | TRBV15 | -
TGTGCCAGCAGTTTCGGGACAGGATATCAGCCCCAGCATTTT | CASSFGTGYQPQHF | TRBD1 | TRBJ1-5 | TRBV28 | -
TGTGCCACCAGTGATGAACAAGAGCAGTACTTC | CATSDEQEQYF | - | TRBJ2-7 | TRBV24-1 | few
TGTGCCAGCAGCCAAGTGGGACTTGGCTACACCTTC | CASSQVGLGYTF | - | TRBJ1-2 | TRBV3-1 | -
TGCAGTGCTAGAGATCCCGTCTCCTACAATGAGCAGTTCTTC | CSARDPVSYNEQFF | - | TRBJ2-1 | TRBV20-1 | few
TGTGCCACCAGTGATGTACAGGGAGAGACCCAGTACTTC | CATSDVQGETQYF | - | TRBJ2-5 | TRBV24-1 | -
TGTGCCAGCAGTGCCGGACTAGCGGGGACGTACAATGAGCAGTTCTTC | CASSAGLAGTYNEQFF | TRBD2 | TRBJ2-1 | TRBV6-4 | few
TGTGCCAGCAGTGAGATTTTCGGCAGAGGGACAGCGCCCTACGAGCAGTACTTC | CASSEIFGRGTAPYEQYF | TRBD1 | TRBJ2-7 | TRBV2 | -
TGCAGCGTTGCCGGACTAGCGGGAGCGGGTGAGCAGTTCTTC | CSVAGLAGAGEQFF | TRBD2 | TRBJ2-1 | TRBV29-1 | few
TGTGCCAGCAGCGCGGCAGGGGGGCAAGGCACTGAAGCTTTCTTT | CASSAAGGQGTEAFF | TRBD1 | TRBJ1-1 | TRBV7-2 | few
TGTGCCAGCAGCAGACAGTATGATAGCAATCAGCCCCAGCATTTT | CASSRQYDSNQPQHF | - | TRBJ1-5 | TRBV27 | few
TGTGCCAGCAGTTCGGGACTAGCGAGAGGGCACGAGACCCAGTACTTC | CASSSGLARGHETQYF | TRBD2 | TRBJ2-5 | TRBV12-3/TRBV12-4 | -
TGCAGTGCTGTCGGGGAAGAGACCCAGTACTTC | CSAVGEETQYF | - | TRBJ2-5 | TRBV20-1 | -
TGCGCCAGCAGCCTAGGGTTCTCAACTAATGAAAAACTGTTTTTT | CASSLGFSTNEKLFF | - | TRBJ1-4 | TRBV5-1 | -
TGTGCCAGCAGCTTACCAGGGTTTGCTGAAGCTTTCTTT | CASSLPGFAEAFF | - | TRBJ1-1 | TRBV7-3 | -
TGTGCCAGCAACGAACCGGGACAGGGACGCACAGATACGCAGTATTTT | CASNEPGQGRTDTQYF | TRBD1 | TRBJ2-3 | TRBV12-3/TRBV12-4 | few
TGCAGTGCTCGGACAAGGCCCCCTGAGACCCAGTACTTC | CSARTRPPETQYF | - | TRBJ2-5 | TRBV20-1 | few